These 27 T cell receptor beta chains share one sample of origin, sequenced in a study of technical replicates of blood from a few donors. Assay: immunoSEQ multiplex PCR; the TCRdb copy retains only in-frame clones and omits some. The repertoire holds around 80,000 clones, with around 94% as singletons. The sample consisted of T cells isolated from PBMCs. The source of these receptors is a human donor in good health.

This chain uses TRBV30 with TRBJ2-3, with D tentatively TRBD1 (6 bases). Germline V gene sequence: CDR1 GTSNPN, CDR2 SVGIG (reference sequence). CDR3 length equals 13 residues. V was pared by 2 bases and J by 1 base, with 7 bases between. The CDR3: CAWSHRGTDTQYF. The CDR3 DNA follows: TGTGCCTGGAGTCACAGGGGCACAGATACGCAGTATTTT.

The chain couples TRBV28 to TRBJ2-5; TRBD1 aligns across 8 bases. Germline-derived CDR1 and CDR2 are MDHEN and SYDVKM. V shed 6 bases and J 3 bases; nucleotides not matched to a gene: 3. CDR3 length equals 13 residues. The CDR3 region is CASSLDREETQYF. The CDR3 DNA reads TGTGCCAGCAGCCTGGACAGGGAAGAGACCCAGTACTTC.

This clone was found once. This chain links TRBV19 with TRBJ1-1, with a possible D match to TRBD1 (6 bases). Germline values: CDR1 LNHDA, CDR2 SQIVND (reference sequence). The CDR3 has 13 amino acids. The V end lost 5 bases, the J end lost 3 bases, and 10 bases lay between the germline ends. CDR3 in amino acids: CASSHYRDTEAFF. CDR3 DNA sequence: TGTGCCAGTAGTCATTACAGGGACACTGAAGCTTTCTTT.

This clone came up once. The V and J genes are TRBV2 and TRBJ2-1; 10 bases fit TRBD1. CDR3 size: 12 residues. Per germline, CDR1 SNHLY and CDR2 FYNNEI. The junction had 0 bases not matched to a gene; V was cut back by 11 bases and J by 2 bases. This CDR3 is CAGQGAYNEQFF. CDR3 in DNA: TGTGCCGGACAGGGGGCCTACAATGAGCAGTTCTTC.

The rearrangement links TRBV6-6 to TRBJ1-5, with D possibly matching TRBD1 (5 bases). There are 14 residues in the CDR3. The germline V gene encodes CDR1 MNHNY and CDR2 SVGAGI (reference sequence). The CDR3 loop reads CATSSQGLLKPQHF. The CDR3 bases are TGTGCTACCTCCTCCCAGGGTCTGCTGAAGCCCCAGCATTTT.

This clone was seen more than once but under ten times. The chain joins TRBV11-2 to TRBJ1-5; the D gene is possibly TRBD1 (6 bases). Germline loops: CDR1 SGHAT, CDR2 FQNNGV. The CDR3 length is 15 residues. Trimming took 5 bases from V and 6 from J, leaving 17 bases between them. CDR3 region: CASSQASGAIQPQHF. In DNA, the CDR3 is TGTGCCAGCAGCCAAGCTTCAGGGGCTATTCAGCCCCAGCATTTT.

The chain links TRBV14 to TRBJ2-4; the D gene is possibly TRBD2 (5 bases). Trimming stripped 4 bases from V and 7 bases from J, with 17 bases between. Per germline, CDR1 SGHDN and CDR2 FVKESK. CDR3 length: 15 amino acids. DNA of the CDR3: TGTGCCAGCAGCCTTGAGGGCGACGGGTGGAACATTCAGTACTTC. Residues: CASSLEGDGWNIQYF.

CDR3 amino acids: CASSSRASGRHPRTQYF. The CDR3 nucleotides read TGTGCCAGCAGCTCTAGGGCTAGCGGGAGGCATCCTCGGACCCAGTACTTC. This sequence joins TRBV7-9 and TRBJ2-5; the match to TRBD2 covers 11 bases. The CDR3 is made up of 17 amino acids. V trimming: 4 bases; J trimming: 7 bases; junction bases outside the gene matches: 14. The germline V gene encodes CDR1 SEHNR and CDR2 FQNEAQ (reference sequence).

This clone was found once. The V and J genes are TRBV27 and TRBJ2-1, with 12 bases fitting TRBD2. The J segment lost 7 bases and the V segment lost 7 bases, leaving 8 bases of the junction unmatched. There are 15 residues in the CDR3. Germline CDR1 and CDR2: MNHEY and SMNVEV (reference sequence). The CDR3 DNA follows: TGTGCCAGCACCATACTAGCGGGAGGCACGAATGAGCAGTTCTTC. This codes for CASTILAGGTNEQFF.

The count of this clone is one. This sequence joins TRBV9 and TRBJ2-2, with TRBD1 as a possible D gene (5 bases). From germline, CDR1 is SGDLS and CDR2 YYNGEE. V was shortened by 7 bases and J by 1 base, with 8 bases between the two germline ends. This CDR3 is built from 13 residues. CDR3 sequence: CASQTGNTGELFF. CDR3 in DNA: TGTGCCAGCCAAACAGGGAACACCGGGGAGCTGTTTTTT.

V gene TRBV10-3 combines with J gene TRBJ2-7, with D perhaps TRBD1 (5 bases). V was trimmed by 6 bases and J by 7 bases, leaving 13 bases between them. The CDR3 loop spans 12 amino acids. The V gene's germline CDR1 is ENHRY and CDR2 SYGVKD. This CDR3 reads CAIRGTSGEQYF. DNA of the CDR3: TGTGCCATCAGGGGAACCTCAGGGGAGCAGTACTTC.

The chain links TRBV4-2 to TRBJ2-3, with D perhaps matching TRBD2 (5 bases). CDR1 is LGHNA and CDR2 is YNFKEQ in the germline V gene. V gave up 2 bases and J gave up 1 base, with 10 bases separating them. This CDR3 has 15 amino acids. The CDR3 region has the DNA TGTGCCAGCAGCCAACAGGAGGAGGGCACAGATACGCAGTATTTT. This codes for CASSQQEEGTDTQYF.

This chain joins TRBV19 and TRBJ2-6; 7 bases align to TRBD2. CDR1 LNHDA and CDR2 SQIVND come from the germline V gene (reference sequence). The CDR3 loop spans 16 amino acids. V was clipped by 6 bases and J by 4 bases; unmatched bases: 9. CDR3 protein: CASSPSGGRGANVLTF. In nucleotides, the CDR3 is TGTGCCAGTAGCCCCTCGGGAGGAAGGGGGGCCAACGTCCTGACTTTC.

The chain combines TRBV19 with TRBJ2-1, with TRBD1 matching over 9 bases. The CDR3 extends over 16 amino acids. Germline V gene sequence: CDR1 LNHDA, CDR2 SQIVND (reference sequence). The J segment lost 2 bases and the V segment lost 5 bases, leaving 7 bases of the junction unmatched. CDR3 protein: CASSQPGQGTYNEQFF. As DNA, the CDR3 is TGTGCCAGTAGTCAACCGGGACAGGGAACCTACAATGAGCAGTTCTTC.

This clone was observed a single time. The CDR3 coding sequence is TGCGCCAGCAGTCGGGGACAGGGTACTGGAAACACCATATATTTT. Residues: CASSRGQGTGNTIYF. The chain links TRBV10-2 to TRBJ1-3; TRBD1 agrees at 9 bases. The V segment lost 5 bases and the J segment 2 bases; nucleotides outside the gene matches: 4. Looked up from germline, CDR1 is WSHSY and CDR2 is SAAADI. The CDR3 covers 15 residues.

The CDR3 nucleotides read TGCGCCAGCAGCACGAGCGGGAGCAATACAGATACGCAGTATTTT. This translates into CASSTSGSNTDTQYF. This chain connects TRBV4-3 to TRBJ2-3, with 8 bases matching TRBD2. The V gene end was trimmed by 5 bases and the J gene end by 3 bases; junction bases not matched to a gene: 7. The CDR3 contains 15 residues. Germline CDR1 reads LGHNA; CDR2 reads YSLEER.

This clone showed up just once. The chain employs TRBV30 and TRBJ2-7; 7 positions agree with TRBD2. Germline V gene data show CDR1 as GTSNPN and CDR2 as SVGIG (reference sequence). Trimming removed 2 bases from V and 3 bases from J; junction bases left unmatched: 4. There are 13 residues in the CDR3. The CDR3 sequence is CAWSLRTSYEQYF. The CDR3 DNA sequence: TGTGCCTGGAGTTTACGGACTAGCTACGAGCAGTACTTC.

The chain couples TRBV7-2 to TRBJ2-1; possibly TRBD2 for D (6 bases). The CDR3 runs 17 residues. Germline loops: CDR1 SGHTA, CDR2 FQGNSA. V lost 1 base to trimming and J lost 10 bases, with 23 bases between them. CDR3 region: CASSLGIREKTREEQFF. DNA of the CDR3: TGTGCCAGCAGCTTAGGCATCCGGGAGAAGACCCGTGAGGAGCAGTTCTTC.

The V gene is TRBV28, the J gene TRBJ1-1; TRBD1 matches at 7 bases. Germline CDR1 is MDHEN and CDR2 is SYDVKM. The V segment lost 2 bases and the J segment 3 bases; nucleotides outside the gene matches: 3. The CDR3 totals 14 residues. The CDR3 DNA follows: TGTGCCAGCAGTTTAGTTCAGGGGGACACTGAAGCTTTCTTT. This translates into CASSLVQGDTEAFF. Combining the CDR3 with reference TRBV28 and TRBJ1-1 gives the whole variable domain DVKVTQSSRYLVKRTGEKVFLECVQDMDHENMFWYRQDPGLGLRLIYFSYDVKMKEKGDIPEGYSVSREKKERFSLILESASTNQTSMYLCASSLVQGDTEAFFGQGTRLTVV.

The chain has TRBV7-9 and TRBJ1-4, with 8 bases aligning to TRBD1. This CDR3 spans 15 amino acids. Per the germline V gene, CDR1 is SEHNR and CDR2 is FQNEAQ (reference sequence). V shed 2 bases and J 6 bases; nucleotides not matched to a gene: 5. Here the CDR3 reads CASSLPTGGDEKLFF. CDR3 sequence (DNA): TGTGCCAGCAGCTTACCAACAGGGGGTGATGAAAAACTGTTTTTT.

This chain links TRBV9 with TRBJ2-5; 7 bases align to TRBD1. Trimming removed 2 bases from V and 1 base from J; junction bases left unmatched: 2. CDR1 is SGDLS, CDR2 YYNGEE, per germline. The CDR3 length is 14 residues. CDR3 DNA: TGTGCCAGCAGCGTGGGACAGTCCCAAGAGACCCAGTACTTC. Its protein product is CASSVGQSQETQYF.

CDR3 DNA sequence: TGCAGCGTCGCGGGACAGGGGTTGGTTACAGATACGCAGTATTTT. Translating it yields CSVAGQGLVTDTQYF. V gene TRBV29-1 combines with J gene TRBJ2-3; 10 nucleotides align to TRBD1. The germline gives CDR1 SQVTM, CDR2 ANQGSEA. The V gene end was trimmed by 6 bases and the J gene end by 3 bases; junction bases not matched to a gene: 9. The CDR3 contains 15 residues.

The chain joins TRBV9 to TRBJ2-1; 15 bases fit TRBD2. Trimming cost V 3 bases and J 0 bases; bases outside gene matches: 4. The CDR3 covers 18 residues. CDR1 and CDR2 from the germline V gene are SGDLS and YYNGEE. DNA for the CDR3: TGTGCCAGCAGCGAGGGACTAGCGGGGGGAATCTCCTACAATGAGCAGTTCTTC. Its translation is CASSEGLAGGISYNEQFF.

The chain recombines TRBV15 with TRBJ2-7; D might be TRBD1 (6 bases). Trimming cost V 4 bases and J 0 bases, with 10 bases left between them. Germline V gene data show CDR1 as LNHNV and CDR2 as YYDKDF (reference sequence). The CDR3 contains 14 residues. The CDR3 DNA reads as TGTGCCACCAGCACTCACAGGGACTCCTACGAGCAGTACTTC. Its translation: CATSTHRDSYEQYF.

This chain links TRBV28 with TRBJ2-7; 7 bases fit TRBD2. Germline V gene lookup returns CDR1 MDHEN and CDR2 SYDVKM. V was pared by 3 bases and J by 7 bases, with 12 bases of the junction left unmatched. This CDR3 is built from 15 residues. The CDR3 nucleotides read TGTGCCAGCAGTTTTCGGCGGGAGAAATCAAGAGAGCAGTACTTC. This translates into CASSFRREKSREQYF.

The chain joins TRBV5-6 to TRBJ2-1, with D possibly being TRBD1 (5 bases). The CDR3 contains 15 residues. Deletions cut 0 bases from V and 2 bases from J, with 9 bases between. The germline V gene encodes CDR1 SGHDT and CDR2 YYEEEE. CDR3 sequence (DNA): TGTGCCAGCAGCTTGGAGGGGTGGGCCTACAATGAGCAGTTCTTC. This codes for CASSLEGWAYNEQFF.

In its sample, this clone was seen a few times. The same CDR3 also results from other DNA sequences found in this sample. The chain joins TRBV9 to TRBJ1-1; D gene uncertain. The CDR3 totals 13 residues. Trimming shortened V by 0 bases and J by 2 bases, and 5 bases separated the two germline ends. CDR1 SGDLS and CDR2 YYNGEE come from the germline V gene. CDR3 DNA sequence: TGTGCCAGCAGCGTAGCCGGTAACACTGAAGCTTTCTTT. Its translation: CASSVAGNTEAFF.